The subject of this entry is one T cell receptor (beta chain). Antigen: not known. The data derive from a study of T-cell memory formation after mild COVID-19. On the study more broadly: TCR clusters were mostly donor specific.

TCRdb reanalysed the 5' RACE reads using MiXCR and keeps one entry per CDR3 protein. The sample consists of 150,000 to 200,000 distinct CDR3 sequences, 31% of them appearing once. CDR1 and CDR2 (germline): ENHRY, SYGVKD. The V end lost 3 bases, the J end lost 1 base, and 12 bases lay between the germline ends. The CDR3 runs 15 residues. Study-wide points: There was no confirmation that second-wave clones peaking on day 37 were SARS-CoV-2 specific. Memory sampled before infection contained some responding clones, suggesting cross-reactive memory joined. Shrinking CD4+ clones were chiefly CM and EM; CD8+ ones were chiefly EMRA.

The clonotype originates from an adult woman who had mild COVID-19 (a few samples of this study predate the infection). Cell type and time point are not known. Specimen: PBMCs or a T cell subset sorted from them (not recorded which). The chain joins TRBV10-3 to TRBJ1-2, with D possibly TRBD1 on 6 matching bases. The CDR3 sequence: CAISDPDRVNYGYTF. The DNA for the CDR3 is TGTGCCATCAGTGACCCGGACAGAGTTAACTATGGCTACACCTTC.